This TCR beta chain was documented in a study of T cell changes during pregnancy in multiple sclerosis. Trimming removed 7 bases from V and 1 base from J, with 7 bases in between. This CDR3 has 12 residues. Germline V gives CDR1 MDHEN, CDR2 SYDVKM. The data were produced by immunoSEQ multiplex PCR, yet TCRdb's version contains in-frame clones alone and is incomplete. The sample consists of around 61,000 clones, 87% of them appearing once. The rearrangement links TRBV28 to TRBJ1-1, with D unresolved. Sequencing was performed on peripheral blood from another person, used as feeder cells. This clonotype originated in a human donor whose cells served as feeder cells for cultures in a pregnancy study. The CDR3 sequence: CASNDPNTEAFF. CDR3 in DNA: TGTGCCAGCAACGACCCGAACACTGAAGCTTTCTTT.